Each of the 25 T cell receptor beta chains below was sequenced from the same sample in a study of patients and donors after allogeneic stem cell transplantation. One entry per CDR3 protein, called by TCRdb with MiXCR from the RT-PCR reads. The repertoire has 800,000 to 1,000,000 distinct CDR3 sequences, over 15% of them found once; the top ten carry 5% to 7.5%. Sequencing was carried out using blood, either unsorted or a sorted T cell fraction (not recorded which). The origin of the receptors is a human donor who was either an allogeneic HSCT recipient or a stem cell or donor lymphocyte infusion donor (not recorded which). It is not recorded whose cells these are; they may come from a transplant donor.

The chain carries TRBV23-1 and TRBJ2-4; TRBD1 matches 7 bases. TRBV23-1 belongs to the ORF category, with a function that is uncertain. The CDR3 is made up of 17 amino acids. V gave up 4 bases and J gave up 6 bases; unmatched junction bases: 15. CDR3 in DNA: TGCGCCAGCAGTCGCCTCAGGGGGTGGACAGGACTAAACATTCAGTACTTC. This codes for CASSRLRGWTGLNIQYF.

This clonotype came up a few times. The genes are TRBV5-1 and TRBJ2-1; 7 bases match TRBD2. J lost 5 bases, V lost 3 bases, and 8 bases had no gene match. Germline V lookup: CDR1 SGHRS, CDR2 YFSETQ. CDR3 length equals 15 residues. CDR3 sequence (DNA): TGCGCCAGCAGCTCCAGGACTAGGACACACAATGAGCAGTTCTTC. Amino acids: CASSSRTRTHNEQFF.

J is TRBJ2-6 and V is TRBV4-3; D not certain. The CDR3 is 16 residues long. V lost 0 bases and J 0 bases, leaving 6 bases between the germline ends. Germline V gene data show CDR1 as LGHNA and CDR2 as YSLEER. CDR3 DNA sequence: TGCGCCAGCAGCCAAGATCAATACTCTGGGGCCAACGTCCTGACTTTC. Translated, it gives CASSQDQYSGANVLTF.

V and J are TRBV11-2 and TRBJ2-3; D is unclear. V was clipped by 8 bases and J by 5 bases, with 11 bases between them. Germline V CDR1 and CDR2: SGHAT, FQNNGV. The CDR3 contains 12 residues. The CDR3 sequence is CASRPPGDTQYF. The CDR3 DNA is TGTGCCAGCCGGCCGCCGGGAGATACGCAGTATTTT. Combining the CDR3 with reference TRBV11-2 and TRBJ2-3 gives the whole variable domain EAGVAQSPRYKIIEKRQSVAFWCNPISGHATLYWYQQILGQGPKLLIQFQNNGVVDDSQLPKDRFSAERLKGVDSTLKIQPAKLEDSAVYLCASRPPGDTQYFGPGTRLTVL.

This rearrangement joins TRBV11-2 to TRBJ1-6, with D unresolved. Between the trimmed V and J ends, which lost 3 bases and 10 bases, there was a span of 13 bases. The CDR3 consists of 14 residues. CDR1 and CDR2 (germline): SGHAT, FQNNGV. The CDR3 spells CASSFGVGGSPLHF. The CDR3 nucleotides read TGTGCCAGCAGCTTTGGGGTCGGAGGATCACCCCTCCACTTT.

The J gene is TRBJ1-2, the V gene TRBV7-9; 7 nucleotides match TRBD1. From germline, CDR1 is SEHNR and CDR2 FQNEAQ (reference sequence). The CDR3 totals 16 residues. V lost 3 bases, J lost 2 bases, and 9 bases stayed unmatched. In DNA form, the CDR3 reads TGTGCCAGCAGCTTGACAGGGCCGACCTCCAACTATGGCTACACCTTC. It yields the protein CASSLTGPTSNYGYTF.

The sample holds a few counts of this clonotype. The genes are TRBV6-5 and TRBJ2-5, with D perhaps TRBD2 (6 bases). CDR1 is MNHEY and CDR2 is SVGAGI in the germline V gene. The CDR3 runs to 16 residues. V lost 2 bases, J lost 2 bases, and 15 bases lay in between. CDR3: CASSYRPSGAQETQYF. The DNA for the CDR3 is TGTGCCAGCAGTTACCGGCCGTCGGGAGCGCAAGAGACCCAGTACTTC.

The sample holds a few counts of this clonotype. The rearrangement joins TRBV5-1 to TRBJ1-1, with D hard to call. The CDR3 runs to 14 residues. Germline assignment: CDR1 SGHRS and CDR2 YFSETQ. V dropped 3 bases and J dropped 1 base, with 10 bases sitting between them. The CDR3 nucleotides are TGCGCCAGCAGCTCCGGACGGAGGAACACTGAAGCTTTCTTT. This gives the protein CASSSGRRNTEAFF.

The chain carries TRBV6-1 and TRBJ1-1; D unresolved. V gave up 1 base and J gave up 0 bases, with 6 bases separating them. The germline CDR1 and CDR2 sequences are MNHNS and SASEGT. The CDR3 is 14 amino acids. The CDR3 loop is CASSEEPMNTEAFF. Here the CDR3 DNA reads TGTGCCAGCAGTGAAGAGCCAATGAACACTGAAGCTTTCTTT.

The chain uses TRBV4-3 and TRBJ1-1; D is unclear. Trimming removed 2 bases at V and 7 bases at J, with 11 bases between. The CDR3 length is 13 residues. Germline CDR1 LGHNA, CDR2 YSLEER. The CDR3 is CASSQISHGEAFF. The CDR3 nucleotides read TGCGCCAGCAGCCAAATTTCCCATGGTGAAGCTTTCTTT.

The rearrangement uses TRBV18 and TRBJ1-2, with a possible D match to TRBD1 (5 bases). The CDR3 loop spans 18 amino acids. The germline CDR1 and CDR2 sequences are KGHSH and LQKENI. V was cut by 0 bases and J by 2 bases, with 19 bases left in between. The DNA for the CDR3 is TGTGCCAGCTCACCACCGGGCGGGGACGGCAGGGCCAACTATGGCTACACCTTC. Translation gives CASSPPGGDGRANYGYTF.

The V call is TRBV24-1, the J call TRBJ1-1, with D unresolved. V shed 0 bases and J shed 1 base, with 11 bases lying between them. The germline CDR1 and CDR2 sequences are KGHDR and SFDVKD. This CDR3 has 16 amino acids. CDR3 protein: CATSDLRGMANTEAFF. CDR3 nucleotide sequence: TGTGCCACCAGTGATTTGCGAGGGATGGCGAACACTGAAGCTTTCTTT.

The J gene is TRBJ2-7, the V gene TRBV6-1, with D perhaps matching TRBD1 or TRBD2 (5 bases each). In germline, CDR1 is MNHNS, CDR2 SASEGT. The CDR3 has 14 residues. Trimming removed 6 bases at V and 6 bases at J, with 18 bases between. The CDR3 DNA is TGTGCCAGCAGCGTCTTGACAGAACGGGGCGAGCAGTACTTC. It encodes CASSVLTERGEQYF.

The CDR3 DNA reads as TGTGCCAGCATACATAGCGGGGGATCCTACAATGAGCAGTTCTTC. It encodes CASIHSGGSYNEQFF. The chain links TRBV6-2 or TRBV6-3 to TRBJ2-1, with 9 bases aligning to TRBD2. CDR1 is MNHEY, CDR2 SVGEGT, per germline. V dropped 7 bases and J dropped 1; count of bases not matched to a gene: 5. This CDR3 has 15 residues.

The V gene is TRBV5-6, the J gene TRBJ1-1, with TRBD1 as a possible D gene (6 bases). In germline, CDR1 is SGHDT, CDR2 YYEEEE. V lost 0 bases, J lost 1 base, and 13 bases lay in between. The CDR3 has 16 amino acids. This chain's CDR3 is CASSLVPGAWNTEAFF. In DNA form, the CDR3 reads TGTGCCAGCAGCTTGGTCCCAGGGGCTTGGAACACTGAAGCTTTCTTT.

This clonotype showed up just a few times. V usage is TRBV12-3 or TRBV12-4 and J usage is TRBJ1-2; D unclear. V shed 2 bases and J shed 4 bases, with 11 bases lying between them. This CDR3 region has 14 residues. The CDR3 reads CASSLRQTAYGYTF. For the CDR3, the DNA is TGTGCCAGCAGTTTAAGGCAGACCGCCTATGGCTACACCTTC.

The chain couples TRBV27 to TRBJ2-2; TRBD1 or TRBD2 may be the D gene (5 bases each). CDR3 length equals 16 residues. The germline CDR1 and CDR2 sequences are MNHEY and SMNVEV (reference sequence). Between the trimmed V and J ends, which lost 6 bases and 8 bases, there was a span of 22 bases. This CDR3 reads CASSLYRTGRLGELFF. In nucleotides, the CDR3 is TGTGCCAGCAGCCTATACAGGACGGGGCGATTAGGGGAGCTGTTTTTT.

This clonotype was found a few times. This chain connects TRBV6-2 or TRBV6-3 to TRBJ1-1; no definite D call. Germline values: CDR1 MNHEY, CDR2 SVGEGT. Trimming took off 4 bases at V and 1 base at J, with 7 bases between the two ends. The CDR3 contains 13 residues. CDR3 residues: CASSWFGNTEAFF. For the CDR3, the DNA is TGTGCCAGCAGTTGGTTCGGGAACACTGAAGCTTTCTTT.

The chain carries TRBV20-1 and TRBJ2-3; 7 nucleotides agree with TRBD2. This CDR3 is built from 14 residues. Germline CDR1 reads DFQATT; CDR2 reads SNEGSKA (reference sequence). Trimming cost V 2 bases and J 2 bases; bases outside gene matches: 4. The CDR3: CSARMGTITDTQYF. CDR3 DNA: TGCAGTGCTAGAATGGGGACTATCACAGATACGCAGTATTTT.

The J gene is TRBJ1-1, the V gene TRBV7-8; 10 bases fit TRBD1. Looked up from germline, CDR1 is SGHVS and CDR2 is FQNEAQ. With 1 base clipped from V and 4 bases from J, the junction kept 6 bases outside the gene matches. The CDR3 consists of 16 residues. The CDR3 coding sequence is TGTGCCAGCAGCTTAGTTCCCGGGACAGGGGCCACTGAAGCTTTCTTT. Translated, it gives CASSLVPGTGATEAFF. The variable domain in full, completed from reference TRBV7-8 and TRBJ1-1, reads GAGVSQSPRYKVAKRGQDVALRCDPISGHVSLFWYQQALGQGPEFLTYFQNEAQLDKSGLPSDRFFAERPEGSVSTLKIQRTQQEDSAVYLCASSLVPGTGATEAFFGQGTRLTVV.

This clonotype was seen many times. This chain links TRBV5-1 with TRBJ2-7; D is undetermined. The V end lost 4 bases, the J end lost 0 bases, and 11 bases lay between the germline ends. The V gene's germline CDR1 is SGHRS and CDR2 YFSETQ. The CDR3 has 14 amino acids. DNA of the CDR3: TGCGCCAGCAGCCGAGAACATAGCTCCTACGAGCAGTACTTC. Amino acid sequence: CASSREHSSYEQYF.

This clonotype has only a few counts. The J gene is TRBJ2-1, the V gene TRBV18; 7 bases align to TRBD2. V dropped 3 bases and J dropped 5; count of bases not matched to a gene: 13. CDR1 KGHSH and CDR2 LQKENI come from the germline V gene. This CDR3 has 17 residues. Here the CDR3 DNA reads TGTGCCAGCTCACCTTTGTATGGCGGGAGCTTCGACAATGAGCAGTTCTTC. Protein: CASSPLYGGSFDNEQFF.

The V and J genes are TRBV10-2 and TRBJ2-3; 8 nucleotides match TRBD2. J lost 4 bases, V lost 6 bases, and 12 bases had no gene match. In germline, CDR1 is WSHSY, CDR2 SAAADI. The CDR3 has 16 residues. The chain's CDR3 is CASSGEAGVFADTQYF. The CDR3 region has the DNA TGCGCCAGCAGCGGGGAAGCGGGAGTTTTTGCAGATACGCAGTATTTT.

The chain is built from TRBV6-1 and TRBJ1-1, with no clear D. Germline V gives CDR1 MNHNS, CDR2 SASEGT. There are 13 residues in the CDR3. V was trimmed by 7 bases and J by 0 bases, leaving 9 bases between them. CDR3 region: CASTRLMNTEAFF. DNA for the CDR3: TGTGCCAGCACGAGACTGATGAACACTGAAGCTTTCTTT.

The chain uses TRBV18 and TRBJ1-4; TRBD1 might be the D (6 bases). Germline loops: CDR1 KGHSH, CDR2 LQKENI. With 3 bases removed from V and 7 bases from J, the gap between germline ends came to 15 bases. CDR3 length equals 15 residues. The CDR3 spells CASSPKQGAGEKLFF. CDR3 coding DNA: TGTGCCAGCTCACCGAAACAGGGCGCGGGTGAAAAACTGTTTTTT. The variable domain in full, with the rest retrieved from reference TRBV18 and TRBJ1-4, is NAGVMQNPRHLVRRRGQEARLRCSPMKGHSHVYWYRQLPEEGLKFMVYLQKENIIDESGMPKERFSAEFPKEGPSILRIQQVVRGDSAAYFCASSPKQGAGEKLFFGSGTQLSVL.